A single sample is the source of the 10 T cell receptor beta chains below, sequenced in a study of high-grade serous ovarian cancer treatment subgroups. Tumor tissue was taken before any definitive surgery or chemotherapy was given. Profiled with immunoSEQ multiplex PCR; TCRdb holds only in-frame clones, not every one. The sample lists more than 9,500 clones, 88% occurring once. Source material: tumor tissue. Source of these receptors: a human donor with high-grade serous ovarian cancer.

The chain carries TRBV5-1 and TRBJ2-3; 7 bases map to TRBD2. J lost 10 bases, V lost 4 bases, and 6 bases had no gene match. The CDR3 covers 12 residues. Looked up from germline, CDR1 is SGHRS and CDR2 is YFSETQ. The CDR3 DNA is TGCGCCAGCAGCGAGGGACTAACGGCGCAGTATTTT. Translated: CASSEGLTAQYF.

V is TRBV5-1 and J is TRBJ2-1, with D perhaps TRBD2 (6 bases). CDR3 size: 16 residues. The V gene lost 3 bases and the J gene lost 5 bases, with 18 bases spanning the gap. Germline CDR1 SGHRS, CDR2 YFSETQ. CDR3 protein: CASSSSTSNFHNEQFF. The CDR3 region has the DNA TGCGCCAGCAGCTCTAGCACTAGCAACTTTCACAATGAGCAGTTCTTC. Together with reference TRBV5-1 and TRBJ2-1, the CDR3 gives the full variable domain: KAGVTQTPRYLIKTRGQQVTLSCSPISGHRSVSWYQQTPGQGLQFLFEYFSETQRNKGNFPGRFSGRQFSNSRSEMNVSTLELGDSALYLCASSSSTSNFHNEQFFGPGTRLTVL.

The CDR3 DNA follows: TGTGCCAGCAGTACGGCAACTGAGGCATCCCGTAACTATGGCTACACCTTC. Its protein is CASSTATEASRNYGYTF. The chain couples TRBV27 to TRBJ1-2; D not resolved. Germline V gives CDR1 MNHEY, CDR2 SMNVEV (reference sequence). The CDR3 covers 17 residues. V dropped 5 bases and J dropped 1 base, with 20 bases sitting between them.

This CDR3 is CAISKQSSYNSPLHF. Written as DNA, the CDR3 is TGTGCCATCAGTAAACAGAGCTCCTATAATTCACCCCTCCACTTT. The J gene is TRBJ1-6, the V gene TRBV10-3; D not resolved. Germline lookup yields CDR1 ENHRY and CDR2 SYGVKD. The CDR3 consists of 15 residues. V lost 5 bases and J 0 bases, leaving 8 bases between the germline ends.

V and J are TRBV21-1 and TRBJ2-3; the table assigns TRBD2, which was not confirmed against the DNA. TRBV21-1 is a listed pseudogene. CDR3 size: 20 residues. The CDR3 DNA reads as TGTGCCAGCAGCTCTTCAGGGGGAACACTAGCGGGGGGGCCCCCTCATACGCAGTATTTT. Residues: CASSSSGGTLAGGPPHTQYF.

The chain is built from TRBV6-5 and TRBJ2-2; 12 bases match TRBD2. The V gene's germline CDR1 is MNHEY and CDR2 SVGAGI. V shed 0 bases, J shed 6 bases, and the junction held 2 bases outside the gene matches. This CDR3 spans 16 amino acids. CDR3: CASSYSLAGGPGELFF. The CDR3 nucleotides read TGTGCCAGCAGTTACTCTCTAGCGGGGGGGCCCGGGGAGCTGTTTTTT.

The rearrangement uses TRBV29-1 and TRBJ2-1; 13 nucleotides align to TRBD2. CDR3 size: 13 residues. J gave up 11 bases and V 3 bases, and 4 bases lay outside the gene matches. Germline V gives CDR1 SQVTM, CDR2 ANQGSEA. CDR3 amino acids: CSVEMTSGGQQFF. In DNA, the CDR3 is TGCAGCGTTGAGATGACTAGCGGGGGGCAGCAGTTCTTC.

V is TRBV29-1 and J is TRBJ1-1, with D unclear. The germline V and J ends were trimmed by 7 bases and 0 bases, with 6 bases remaining between them. CDR3 length equals 11 residues. Germline loops: CDR1 SQVTM, CDR2 ANQGSEA. DNA for the CDR3: TGCAGCGCCTTGTTGAACACTGAAGCTTTCTTT. This translates into CSALLNTEAFF.

The chain combines TRBV4-2 with TRBJ2-2; 7 bases fit TRBD2. V lost 3 bases to trimming and J lost 4 bases; unmatched junction nucleotides: 5. Germline V gene data show CDR1 as LGHNA and CDR2 as YNFKEQ. CDR3 length: 15 residues. The CDR3 is CASSQVGTTTGELFF. CDR3 nucleotide sequence: TGTGCCAGCAGCCAGGTGGGGACTACCACCGGGGAGCTGTTTTTT.

The rearrangement uses TRBV5-1 and TRBJ2-1, with D unresolved. The CDR3 totals 16 residues. Trimming stripped 0 bases from V and 0 bases from J, with 10 bases between. In germline, CDR1 is SGHRS, CDR2 YFSETQ. The CDR3 DNA is TGCGCCAGCAGCTTGGCGGTGGCCAGCTCCTACAATGAGCAGTTCTTC. This codes for CASSLAVASSYNEQFF.